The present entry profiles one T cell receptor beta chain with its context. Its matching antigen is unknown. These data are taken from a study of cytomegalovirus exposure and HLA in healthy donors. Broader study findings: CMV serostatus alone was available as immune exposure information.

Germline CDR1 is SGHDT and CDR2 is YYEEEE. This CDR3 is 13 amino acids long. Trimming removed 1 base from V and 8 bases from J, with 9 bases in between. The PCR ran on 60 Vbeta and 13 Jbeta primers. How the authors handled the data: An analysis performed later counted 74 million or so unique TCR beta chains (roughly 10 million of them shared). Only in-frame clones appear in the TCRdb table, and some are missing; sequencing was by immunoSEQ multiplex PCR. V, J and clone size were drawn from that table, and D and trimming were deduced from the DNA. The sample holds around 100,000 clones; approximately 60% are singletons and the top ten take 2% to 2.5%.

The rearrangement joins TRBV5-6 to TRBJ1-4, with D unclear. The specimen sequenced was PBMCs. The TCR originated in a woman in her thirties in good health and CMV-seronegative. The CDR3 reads CASSLSLGEKLFF. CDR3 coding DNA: TGTGCCAGCAGCTTGTCACTAGGAGAAAAACTGTTTTTT.